Included here is one T cell receptor beta chain sequence, with context. The antigen it recognizes is unknown. Here the CDR3 omits its conserved ending phenylalanine or tryptophan, so a read error is the likely source. The germline V gene sets CDR1 to LGHNA and CDR2 to YNFKEQ. The CDR3 spans 16 amino acids, including both terminal residues. The only DNA kept is the CDR3, 48 bases in frame from the first base. These data originate in a study of tumor and adjacent non-tumor tissue in lung cancer (dated 2018 in TCRdb). About the study as a whole: Of the cohort, 12 patients had adenocarcinoma, 2 had squamous cell carcinoma and 1 had small cell lung cancer. A total of about 130 million productive TCRbeta reads were generated by sequencing, corresponding to an average of about 4.17 million reads per sample. The roughly 15 enrolled patients, of whom around 10 were men and 5 were women, were aged about 31 to 76 years and were diagnosed with TNM stage I to III disease. Over 25 paired specimens, one tumor and one normal lung sample per patient, were profiled by TCRbeta CDR3 sequencing. Bulk TCRbeta repertoires were compared between lung tumor tissue and matched distant non-tumor lung tissue obtained from around 16 lung cancer patients.

RNA was isolated from bulk, unsorted tissue, and RNA quality was assessed with a NanoDrop ND-1000 and an Agilent 2100. The normal lung samples consisted of distant non-tumor tissue collected more than 3 cm from the tumor edge. The donors were newly diagnosed lung cancer patients admitted for thoracic surgery in China from August to November 2014 who had not received prior chemotherapy. Anyone who had undergone radiotherapy or chemotherapy before, or who had another cancer at the same time, was left out of the study. Surgical tissue pieces of 1-2 cm3 were preserved in RNAlater solution and stored at -80 °C until use. The library relied on multiplex PCR. Instrument on record: Illumina HiSeq 2500. TCRbeta libraries were constructed through three rounds of nested PCR with primers (Table S4) according to protocols adapted from ARM-PCR. Before sequencing, PCR products of 200-500 bp were cut from the gel and purified using the QIAquick gel extraction kit. As for how the authors treated the data: Reads were cleaned using Trimmomatic, were merged into complete CDR3 sequences using FLASH, and were assigned to V(D)J germline segments using MiTCR. Clonal diversity was calculated as the inverse Simpson's index using VDJtools. In-frame sequences without a premature stop codon were defined as productive reads. In TCRdb, the public reads were trimmed at Q25 with fastp and aligned with MiXCR, with productive beta chains retained. A single entry per CDR3 protein holds the most common genes and DNA from its merged rows. The V and J calls follow TCRdb's processing rather than the paper's. This sample lists 65,000 to 85,000 distinct CDR3 sequences; around 76% were detected once. 35% to 55% of the sample goes to the ten largest clones.

Summary of the overall study and its limitations: Only 15 or so patients were included in the cohort, and the need for larger samples and more detailed clinical data was noted by the authors. The top 100 clones made up a significantly larger cumulative share of the repertoire in normal lung than in tumor tissue. Significantly higher TCR diversity (inverse Simpson) was observed in tumor tissue than in normal lung tissue (roughly 390 vs 170, P = 0.0075, Mann-Whitney U test). Peripheral blood was not sequenced, so blood TCRbeta repertoires in these lung cancer patients were not examined. The methods do not name the sequencing platform or mention unique molecular identifiers. TCR diversity was significantly higher in younger patients, and higher tumor TCR diversity was associated with shorter overall and disease-free survival.

Input material: distant non-tumor lung tissue. The clonotype originates from a man in his 60s with non-small cell lung cancer. The rearrangement combines TRBV4-2 with TRBJ2-6; the D gene is perhaps TRBD1, on 5 matching bases. The DNA sequence is given as TGTGCCAGCAGCCAAGAAGCCCTCTCTGGGGCCAACATCCTGACTCTC. Translated, it gives CASSQEALSGANILTL.